This TCR beta chain is drawn from a study of Graves' ophthalmopathy and Graves' hyperthyroidism. CDR3 size: 13 residues. V lost 2 bases and J 0 bases, leaving 4 bases between the germline ends. CDR1 and CDR2 (germline): SGHTA, FQGTGA. Amplification of TCR beta CDR3 regions used RNA transcripts. The first-round RT-PCR employed HTBI primers together with the Qiagen OneStep RT-PCR kit. A multiplex PCR was then performed as the second round. TCRdb analysed the multiplex PCR reads with MiXCR anew, one entry per CDR3 protein. This sample has 200,000 to 250,000 distinct CDR3 sequences, with roughly a fifth found just once. At least ten counts were recorded for this clonotype.

Sequences were obtained from peripheral blood. The receptor was derived from a woman aged 50 to 60 with Graves' ophthalmopathy. The gene calls are TRBV7-3 and TRBJ1-1; no clear D. CDR3 region: CASSLEVNTEAFF. CDR3 nucleotide sequence: TGTGCCAGCAGCTTAGAAGTGAACACTGAAGCTTTCTTT. Together with reference TRBV7-3 and TRBJ1-1, the CDR3 gives the full variable domain: GAGVSQTPSNKVTEKGKYVELRCDPISGHTALYWYRQSLGQGPEFLIYFQGTGAADDSGLPNDRFFAVRPEGSVSTLKIQRTERGDSAVYLCASSLEVNTEAFFGQGTRLTVV.